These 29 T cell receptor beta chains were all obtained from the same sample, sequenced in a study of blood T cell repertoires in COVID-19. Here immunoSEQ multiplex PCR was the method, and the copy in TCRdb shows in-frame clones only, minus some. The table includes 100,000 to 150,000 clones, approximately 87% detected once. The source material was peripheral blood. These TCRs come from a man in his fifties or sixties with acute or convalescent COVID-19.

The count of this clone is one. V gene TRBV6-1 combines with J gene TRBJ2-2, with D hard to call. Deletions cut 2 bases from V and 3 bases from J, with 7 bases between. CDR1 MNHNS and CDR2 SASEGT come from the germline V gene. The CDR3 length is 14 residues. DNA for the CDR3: TGTGCCAGCAGTGAATCACGGTACACCGGGGAGCTGTTTTTT. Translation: CASSESRYTGELFF.

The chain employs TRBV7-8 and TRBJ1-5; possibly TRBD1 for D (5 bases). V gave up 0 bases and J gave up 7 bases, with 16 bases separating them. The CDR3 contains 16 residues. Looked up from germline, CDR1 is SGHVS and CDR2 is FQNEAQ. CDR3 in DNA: TGTGCCAGCAGCTTAGCTGTGGGGGGAGTGGGACAGCCCCAGCATTTT. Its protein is CASSLAVGGVGQPQHF.

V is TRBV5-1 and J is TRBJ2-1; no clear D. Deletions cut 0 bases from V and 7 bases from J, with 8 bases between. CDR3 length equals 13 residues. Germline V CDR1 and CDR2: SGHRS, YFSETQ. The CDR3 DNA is TGCGCCAGCAGCTTGGCTATGTCGAATGAGCAGTTCTTC. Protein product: CASSLAMSNEQFF.

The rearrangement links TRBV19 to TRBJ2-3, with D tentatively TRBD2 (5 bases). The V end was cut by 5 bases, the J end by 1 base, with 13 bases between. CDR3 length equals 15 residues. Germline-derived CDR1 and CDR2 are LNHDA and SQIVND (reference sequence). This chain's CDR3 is CASSGLLGGTDTQYF. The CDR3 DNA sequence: TGTGCCAGTAGTGGGCTCCTGGGAGGCACAGATACGCAGTATTTT.

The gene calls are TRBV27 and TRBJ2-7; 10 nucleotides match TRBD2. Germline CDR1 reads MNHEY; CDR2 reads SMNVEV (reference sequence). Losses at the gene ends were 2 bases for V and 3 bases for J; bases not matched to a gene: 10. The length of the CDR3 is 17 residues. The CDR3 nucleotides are TGTGCCAGCAGTTTAGCGGCTAGCGGGAGCGCTTTCTACGAGCAGTACTTC. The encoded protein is CASSLAASGSAFYEQYF.

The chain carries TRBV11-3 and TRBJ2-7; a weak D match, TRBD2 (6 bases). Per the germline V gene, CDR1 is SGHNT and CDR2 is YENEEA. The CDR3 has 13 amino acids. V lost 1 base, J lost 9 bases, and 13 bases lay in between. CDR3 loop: CASSLAQGTRQYF. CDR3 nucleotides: TGTGCCAGCAGCTTAGCCCAAGGGACTCGGCAGTACTTC.

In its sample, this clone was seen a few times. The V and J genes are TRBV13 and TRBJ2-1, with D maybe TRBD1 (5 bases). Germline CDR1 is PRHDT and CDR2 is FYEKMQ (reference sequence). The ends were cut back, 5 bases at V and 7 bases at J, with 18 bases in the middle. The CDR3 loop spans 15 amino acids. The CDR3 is CASSIWTRSSNEQFF. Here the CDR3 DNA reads TGTGCCAGCAGCATTTGGACAAGGAGTAGTAATGAGCAGTTCTTC.

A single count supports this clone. This CDR3 reads CASSYSRVGNTIYF. DNA of the CDR3: TGTGCCAGCAGTTACAGCAGGGTTGGAAACACCATATATTTT. The V call is TRBV6-5, the J call TRBJ1-3, with D perhaps matching TRBD1 (5 bases). The CDR3 sequence is 14 residues long. Deletions cut 2 bases from V and 3 bases from J, with 8 bases between. CDR1 is MNHEY and CDR2 is SVGAGI in the germline V gene.

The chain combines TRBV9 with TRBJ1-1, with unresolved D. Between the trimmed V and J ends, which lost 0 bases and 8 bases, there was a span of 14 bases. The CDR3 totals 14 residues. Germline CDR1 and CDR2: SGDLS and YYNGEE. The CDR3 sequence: CASSVDLGVPEAFF. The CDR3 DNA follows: TGTGCCAGCAGCGTAGATCTAGGCGTGCCAGAAGCTTTCTTT.

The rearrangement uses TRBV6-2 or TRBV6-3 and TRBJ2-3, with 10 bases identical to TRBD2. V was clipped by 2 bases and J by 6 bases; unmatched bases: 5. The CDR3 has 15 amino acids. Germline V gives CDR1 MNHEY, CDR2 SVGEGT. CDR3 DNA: TGTGCCAGCAGTTACCTAGCGGGAGTGAGTGATACGCAGTATTTT. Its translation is CASSYLAGVSDTQYF.

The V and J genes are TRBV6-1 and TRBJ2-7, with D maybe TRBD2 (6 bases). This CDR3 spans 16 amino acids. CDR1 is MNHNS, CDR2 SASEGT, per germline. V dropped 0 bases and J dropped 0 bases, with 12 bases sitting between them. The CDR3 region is CASSEARGFFSYEQYF. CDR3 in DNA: TGTGCCAGCAGTGAAGCGCGGGGTTTCTTCTCCTACGAGCAGTACTTC.

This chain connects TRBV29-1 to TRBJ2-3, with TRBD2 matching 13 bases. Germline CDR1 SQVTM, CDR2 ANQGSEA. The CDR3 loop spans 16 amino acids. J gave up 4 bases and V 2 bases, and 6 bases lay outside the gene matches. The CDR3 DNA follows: TGCAGCGTTGAACTCCTAACTAGCGGGAGGGCAGATACGCAGTATTTT. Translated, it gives CSVELLTSGRADTQYF.

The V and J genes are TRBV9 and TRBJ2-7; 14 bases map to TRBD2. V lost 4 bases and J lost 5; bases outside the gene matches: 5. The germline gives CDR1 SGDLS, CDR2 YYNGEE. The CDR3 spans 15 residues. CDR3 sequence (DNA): TGTGCCAGCAGCCCACAGGGACTAGCGGGAGACGAGCAGTACTTC. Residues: CASSPQGLAGDEQYF.

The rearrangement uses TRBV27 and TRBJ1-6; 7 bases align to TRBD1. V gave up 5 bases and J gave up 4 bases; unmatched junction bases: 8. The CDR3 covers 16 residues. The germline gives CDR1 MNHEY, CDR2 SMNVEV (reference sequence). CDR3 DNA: TGTGCCAGCAGTCCCCAGGGGGGAGGTTATAATTCACCCCTCCACTTT. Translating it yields CASSPQGGGYNSPLHF.

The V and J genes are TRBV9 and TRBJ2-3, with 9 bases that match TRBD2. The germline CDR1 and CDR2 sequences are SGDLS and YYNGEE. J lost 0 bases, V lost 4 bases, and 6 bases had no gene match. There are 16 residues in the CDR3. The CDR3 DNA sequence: TGTGCCAGCAGCTCCCGACTAGCGGAGAGCACAGATACGCAGTATTTT. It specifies CASSSRLAESTDTQYF. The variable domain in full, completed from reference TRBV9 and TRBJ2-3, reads DSGVTQTPKHLITATGQRVTLRCSPRSGDLSVYWYQQSLDQGLQFLIQYYNGEERAKGNILERFSAQQFPDLHSELNLSSLELGDSALYFCASSSRLAESTDTQYFGPGTRLTVL.

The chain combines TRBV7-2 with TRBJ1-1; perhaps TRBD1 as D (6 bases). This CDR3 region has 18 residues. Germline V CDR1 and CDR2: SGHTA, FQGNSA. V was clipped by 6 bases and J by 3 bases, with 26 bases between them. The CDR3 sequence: CASRAPGQGRYADTEAFF. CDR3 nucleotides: TGTGCCAGCAGGGCGCCGGGACAAGGTCGATATGCGGACACTGAAGCTTTCTTT. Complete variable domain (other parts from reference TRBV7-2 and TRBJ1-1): GAGVSQSPSNKVTEKGKDVELRCDPISGHTALYWYRQSLGQGLEFLIYFQGNSAPDKSGLPSDRFSAERTGGSVSTLTIQRTQQEDSAVYLCASRAPGQGRYADTEAFFGQGTRLTVV.

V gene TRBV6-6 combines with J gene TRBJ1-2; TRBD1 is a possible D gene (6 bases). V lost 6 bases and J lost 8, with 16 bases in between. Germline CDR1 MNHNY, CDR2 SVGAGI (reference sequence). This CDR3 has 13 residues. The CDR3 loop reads CASRADSNGGYTF. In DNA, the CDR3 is TGTGCCAGCAGGGCGGACAGTAATGGGGGCTACACCTTC.

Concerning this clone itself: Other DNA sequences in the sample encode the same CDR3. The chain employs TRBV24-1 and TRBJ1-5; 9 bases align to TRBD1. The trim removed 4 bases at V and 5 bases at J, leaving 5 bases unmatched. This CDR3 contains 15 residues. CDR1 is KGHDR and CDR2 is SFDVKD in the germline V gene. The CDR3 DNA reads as TGTGCCACCAGTGACCCAAGGACAGGGGATCAGCCCCAGCATTTT. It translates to CATSDPRTGDQPQHF.

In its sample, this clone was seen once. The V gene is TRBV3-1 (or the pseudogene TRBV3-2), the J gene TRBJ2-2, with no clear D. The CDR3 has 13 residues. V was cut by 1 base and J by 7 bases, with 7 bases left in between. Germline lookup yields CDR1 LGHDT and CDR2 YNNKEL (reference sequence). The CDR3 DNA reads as TGTGCCAGCAGCCAAGGCGGAAACGGGGAGCTGTTTTTT. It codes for CASSQGGNGELFF.

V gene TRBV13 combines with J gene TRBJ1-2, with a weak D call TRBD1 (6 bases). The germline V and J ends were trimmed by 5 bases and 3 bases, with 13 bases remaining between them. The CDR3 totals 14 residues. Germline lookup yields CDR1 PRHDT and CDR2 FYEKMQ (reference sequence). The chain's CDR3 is CASSPGQKHYGYTF. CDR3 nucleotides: TGTGCCAGCAGCCCAGGACAGAAGCACTATGGCTACACCTTC.

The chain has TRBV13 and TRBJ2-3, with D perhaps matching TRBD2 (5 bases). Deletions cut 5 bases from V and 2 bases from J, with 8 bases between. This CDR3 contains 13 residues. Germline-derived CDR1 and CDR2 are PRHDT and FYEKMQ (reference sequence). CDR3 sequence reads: CASSLGLTDTQYF. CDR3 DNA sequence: TGTGCCAGCAGCCTCGGACTCACAGATACGCAGTATTTT.

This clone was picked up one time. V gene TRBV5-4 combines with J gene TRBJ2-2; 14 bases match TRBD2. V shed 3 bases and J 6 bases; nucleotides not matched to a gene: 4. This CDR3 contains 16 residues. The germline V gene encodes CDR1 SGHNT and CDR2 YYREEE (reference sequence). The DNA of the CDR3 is TGTGCCAGCAGCTCGGGGACTAGCGGGAGATCCGGGGAGCTGTTTTTT. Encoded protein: CASSSGTSGRSGELFF. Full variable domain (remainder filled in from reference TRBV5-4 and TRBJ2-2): ETGVTQSPTHLIKTRGQQVTLRCSSQSGHNTVSWYQQALGQGPQFIFQYYREEENGRGNFPPRFSGLQFPNYSSELNVNALELDDSALYLCASSSGTSGRSGELFFGEGSRLTVL.

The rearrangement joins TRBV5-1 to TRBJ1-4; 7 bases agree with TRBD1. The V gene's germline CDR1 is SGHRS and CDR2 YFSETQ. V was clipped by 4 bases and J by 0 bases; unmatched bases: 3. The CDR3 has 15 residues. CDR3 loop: CASSRTGATNEKLFF. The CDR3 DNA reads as TGCGCCAGCAGCCGTACAGGGGCAACTAATGAAAAACTGTTTTTT. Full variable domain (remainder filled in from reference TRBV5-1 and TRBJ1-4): KAGVTQTPRYLIKTRGQQVTLSCSPISGHRSVSWYQQTPGQGLQFLFEYFSETQRNKGNFPGRFSGRQFSNSRSEMNVSTLELGDSALYLCASSRTGATNEKLFFGSGTQLSVL.

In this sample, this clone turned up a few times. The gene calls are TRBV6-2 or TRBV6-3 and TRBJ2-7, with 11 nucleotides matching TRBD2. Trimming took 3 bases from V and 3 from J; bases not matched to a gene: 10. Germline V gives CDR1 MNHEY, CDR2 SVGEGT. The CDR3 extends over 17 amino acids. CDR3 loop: CASSYVAGGPLFYEQYF. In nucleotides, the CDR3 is TGTGCCAGCAGTTATGTAGCGGGAGGGCCTCTATTCTACGAGCAGTACTTC.

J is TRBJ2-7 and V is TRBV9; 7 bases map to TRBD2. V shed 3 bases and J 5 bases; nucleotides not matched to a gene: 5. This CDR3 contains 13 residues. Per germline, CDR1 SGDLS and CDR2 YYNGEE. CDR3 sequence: CASSAGGNHEQYF. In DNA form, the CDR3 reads TGTGCCAGCAGCGCCGGGGGGAACCACGAGCAGTACTTC.

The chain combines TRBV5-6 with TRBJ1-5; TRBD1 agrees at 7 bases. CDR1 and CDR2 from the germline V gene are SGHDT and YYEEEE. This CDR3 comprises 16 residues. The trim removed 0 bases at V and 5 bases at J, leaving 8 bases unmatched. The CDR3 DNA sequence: TGTGCCAGCAGCTTGGCCATCGACAGGGAGTATCAGCCCCAGCATTTT. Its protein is CASSLAIDREYQPQHF. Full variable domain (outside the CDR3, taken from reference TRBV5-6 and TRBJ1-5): DAGVTQSPTHLIKTRGQQVTLRCSPKSGHDTVSWYQQALGQGPQFIFQYYEEEERQRGNFPDRFSGHQFPNYSSELNVNALLLGDSALYLCASSLAIDREYQPQHFGDGTRLSIL.

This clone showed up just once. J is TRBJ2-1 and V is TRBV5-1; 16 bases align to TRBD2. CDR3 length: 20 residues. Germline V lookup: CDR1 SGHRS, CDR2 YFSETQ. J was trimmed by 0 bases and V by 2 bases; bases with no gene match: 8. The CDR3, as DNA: TGCGCCAGCAGCTTCTCGCGCGGGACTAGCGGGGGGGGCTCCTACAATGAGCAGTTCTTC. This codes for CASSFSRGTSGGGSYNEQFF. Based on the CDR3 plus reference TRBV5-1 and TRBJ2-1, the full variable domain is KAGVTQTPRYLIKTRGQQVTLSCSPISGHRSVSWYQQTPGQGLQFLFEYFSETQRNKGNFPGRFSGRQFSNSRSEMNVSTLELGDSALYLCASSFSRGTSGGGSYNEQFFGPGTRLTVL.

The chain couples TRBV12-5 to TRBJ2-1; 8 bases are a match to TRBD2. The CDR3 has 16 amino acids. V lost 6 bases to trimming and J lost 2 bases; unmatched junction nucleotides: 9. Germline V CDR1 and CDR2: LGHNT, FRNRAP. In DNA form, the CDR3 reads TGTGCTAGTGGCCAGAGACTAGCGATCGCCTACAATGAGCAGTTCTTC. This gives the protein CASGQRLAIAYNEQFF.

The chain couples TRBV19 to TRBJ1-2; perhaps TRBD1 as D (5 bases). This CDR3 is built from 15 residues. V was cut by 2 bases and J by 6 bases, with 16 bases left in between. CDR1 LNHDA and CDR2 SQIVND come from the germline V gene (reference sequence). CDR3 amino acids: CASSIPTQGGDGYTF. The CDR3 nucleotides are TGTGCCAGTAGTATACCCACCCAGGGTGGAGATGGCTACACCTTC.